These T cell receptor beta chains were read from a single sample in a study of response to subunit inactivated influenza vaccine. MiXCR, run by TCRdb on the RT-PCR reads, gives a single entry per CDR3 protein. Here the sample spans hundreds of thousands of distinct CDR3 sequences, approximately 11% being singletons. These data also featured in a second study, about T cells expressing NK-cell markers.

Sequenced material: PBMCs from blood, taken on the day of vaccination. The receptors here all came from a man aged 45-65 years who received an inactivated influenza vaccine. Each CDR3 is given with its conserved first and last residue. A D gene is named only where the DNA matches it firmly. A row's size may be missing; if present it is once, few, many or a size class.

few | . | TRBJ2-7 | TRBV7-2 | TGTGCCAGCAGCTCCAGGGGGGTCTACGAGCAGTACTTC | CASSSRGVYEQYF
few | TRBD2 | TRBJ2-1 | TRBV4-3 | TGCGCCAGCAGCCAAGAAGCGGGAGGGCCTTGGTACAATGAGCAGTTCTTC | CASSQEAGGPWYNEQFF
few | TRBD1 | TRBJ2-7 | TRBV6-5 | TGTGCCAGCAGTTACCCGACAGGGGGCGTTGGCGGCTTGTTTTACGAGCAGTACTTC | CASSYPTGGVGGLFYEQYF
once | . | TRBJ2-6 | TRBV6-4 | TGTGCCAGCAGTGGGGGAAGGGGACGCGGGGCCAACGTCCTGACTTTC | CASSGGRGRGANVLTF
. | . | TRBJ2-5 | TRBV7-2 | TGTGCCAGCAGCTTAGATGCGGGCCAAGAGACCCAGTACTTC | CASSLDAGQETQYF
few | . | TRBJ2-7 | TRBV7-2 | TGTGCCAGCAGCTTAGGGCCCAGAGACTACGAGCAGTACTTC | CASSLGPRDYEQYF
. | . | TRBJ1-1 | TRBV3-1 | TGTGCCAGCAGGGCGGGGGGCCAGAACACTGAAGCTTTCTTT | CASRAGGQNTEAFF
few | . | TRBJ1-1 | TRBV29-1 | TGCAGCGTTGGAATTGGGAGCAGAAGCACTGAAGCTTTCTTT | CSVGIGSRSTEAFF
. | TRBD1 | TRBJ1-1 | TRBV5-1 | TGCGCCAGCAGCCCCGACGGACAGGGATGGGGTGAAGCTTTCTTT | CASSPDGQGWGEAFF
. | . | TRBJ2-7 | TRBV23-1 | TGCGCCAGCACCTACAGGGAATACGAGCAGTACTTC | CASTYREYEQYF
. | TRBD2 | TRBJ2-4 | TRBV27 | TGTGCCAGCAGCAGAAAGCGGGAGGGCAGAAACATTCAGTACTTC | CASSRKREGRNIQYF
many | . | TRBJ2-2 | TRBV5-4 | TGTGCCAGCAGCTTGGTAGGGGCCGGGGAGCTGTTTTTT | CASSLVGAGELFF
few | TRBD1 | TRBJ1-3 | TRBV28 | TGTGCCAGCAGTTTATTGTACAGGGGCTCTGGAAACACCATATATTTT | CASSLLYRGSGNTIYF
few | TRBD2 | TRBJ2-1 | TRBV29-1 | TGCAGCGTTGTCCTAGCGGGGGGAAACAATGAGCAGTTCTTC | CSVVLAGGNNEQFF
many | . | TRBJ2-7 | TRBV20-1 | TGCAGTGCCCCAGGAGAGGGGACCTACGAGCAGTACTTC | CSAPGEGTYEQYF
few | TRBD1 | TRBJ2-7 | TRBV5-1 | TGCGCCAGCACCGCCTGGGACAGCTCCTACGAGCAGTACTTC | CASTAWDSSYEQYF
. | TRBD1 | TRBJ1-2 | TRBV7-9 | TGTGCCAGCAGCTCGACCGGGACAGCCAATAACTATGGCTACACCTTC | CASSSTGTANNYGYTF
few | TRBD2 | TRBJ2-3 | TRBV4-3 | TGCGCCAGCAGCCAAGCACTAGCGGGGGCAGATACGCAGTATTTT | CASSQALAGADTQYF
few | TRBD2 | TRBJ2-1 | TRBV20-1 | TGCAGTGCTAGGGGATTCAGCGGGGGGGCCTTCCATGAGCAGTTCTTC | CSARGFSGGAFHEQFF
. | . | TRBJ1-2 | TRBV24-1 | TGTGCCACGACGGACGGTTATGGCTACACCTTC | CATTDGYGYTF
few | TRBD1 | TRBJ2-7 | TRBV10-3 | TGTGCCATCAGTGAGACGGGACAGATCTTCTACGAGCAGTACTTC | CAISETGQIFYEQYF
. | TRBD1 | TRBJ1-1 | TRBV12-3/TRBV12-4 | TGTGCCAGCAGTTTCCGGGACAGGGGGGGCACTGAAGCTTTCTTT | CASSFRDRGGTEAFF
. | TRBD2 | TRBJ2-2 | TRBV28 | TGTGCCAGCAGTTTCACTAGCGGCACCGGGGAGCTGTTTTTT | CASSFTSGTGELFF
few | TRBD2 | TRBJ2-5 | TRBV28 | TGTGCCAGCAGCACTCAAGGGACTAGCCGCAAAGAGACCCAGTACTTC | CASSTQGTSRKETQYF
few | TRBD2 | TRBJ2-3 | TRBV7-9 | TGTGCCAGCAGCTTACTAGCGGGGTTGTCGGATACGCAGTATTTT | CASSLLAGLSDTQYF
. | . | TRBJ2-3 | TRBV7-8 | TGTGCCAGCAGCTACCTAGGGGGACCTCCCACAGATACGCAGTATTTT | CASSYLGGPPTDTQYF
. | . | TRBJ2-1 | TRBV10-3 | TGTGCCACCACAACCGGGACTCCTAACAATGAGCAGTTCTTC | CATTTGTPNNEQFF
few | . | TRBJ2-7 | TRBV20-1 | TGCAGTGCCCGGGAGCTCTACGAGCAGTACTTC | CSARELYEQYF
. | . | TRBJ2-1 | TRBV20-1 | TGCAGTGCTAGAGATCAGATGAAGAATGAGCAGTTCTTC | CSARDQMKNEQFF
few | . | TRBJ2-1 | TRBV7-2 | TGTGCCAGCAGCTTAGACAGGGGAGGCCACAATGAGCAGTTCTTC | CASSLDRGGHNEQFF
. | . | TRBJ1-2 | TRBV12-3/TRBV12-4 | TGTGCCAGCAGTTTTCTGCCCATTGGGGCAGGGGACTATGGCTACACCTTC | CASSFLPIGAGDYGYTF
many | . | TRBJ2-3 | TRBV5-6 | TGTGCCAGCAGCGGAGAGGACTGGTTTAGCACAGATACGCAGTATTTT | CASSGEDWFSTDTQYF
. | . | TRBJ1-4 | TRBV12-3/TRBV12-4 | TGTGCCAGCAGTTTAGGTCGGCACAGCGGCTCCGGAAAACTGTTTTTT | CASSLGRHSGSGKLFF
many | . | TRBJ2-3 | TRBV5-1 | TGCGCCAGCAGCGTCCTGGGTCCGTCAGATACGCAGTATTTT | CASSVLGPSDTQYF
. | . | TRBJ2-7 | TRBV12-3/TRBV12-4 | TGTGCCAGCAGTTCCCCTCAAAAGCTCGAGCAGTACTTC | CASSSPQKLEQYF
. | . | TRBJ2-1 | TRBV11-2 | TGTGCCAGCAGCCTCACGTCGGGGCGGGACTCCTACAATGAGCAGTTCTTC | CASSLTSGRDSYNEQFF
many | . | TRBJ1-1 | TRBV6-5 | TGTGCCAGGGTATGGGCGGCTGAAGCTTTCTTT | CARVWAAEAFF
. | . | TRBJ1-1 | TRBV5-1 | TGCGCCAGCAGCTTGGACAATCTAGGCACTGAAGCTTTCTTT | CASSLDNLGTEAFF
. | TRBD2 | TRBJ2-3 | TRBV6-5 | TGTGCCAGCAGTTACGGAGCGGGAGGGCCGTTTACGACAGATACGCAGTATTTT | CASSYGAGGPFTTDTQYF
few | TRBD2 | TRBJ2-6 | TRBV11-1 | TGTGCCAGCAGCTTAGGGGTCCTAGCGGGGTCCCCTGGGGCCAACGTCCTGACTTTC | CASSLGVLAGSPGANVLTF
few | TRBD1 | TRBJ2-3 | TRBV29-1 | TGCAGCGGCCTCAAGGGGGCCGCAGATACGCAGTATTTT | CSGLKGAADTQYF
. | . | TRBJ1-6 | TRBV18 | TGTGCCAGCTCAGTGGGGAGCTCCTATAATTCACCCCTCCACTTT | CASSVGSSYNSPLHF
. | . | TRBJ2-7 | TRBV7-2 | TGTGCCAGCAGCTTAGGAGTACCCCCGTATTACTCGTACGAGCAGTACTTC | CASSLGVPPYYSYEQYF
. | . | TRBJ1-5 | TRBV12-3/TRBV12-4 | TGTGCCAGCAGAAGACAGAACAATCAGCCCCAGCATTTT | CASRRQNNQPQHF
many | . | TRBJ2-5 | TRBV12-3/TRBV12-4 | TGTGCCAGCACTCCGGGACGGCAAGCCCAAGAGACCCAGTACTTC | CASTPGRQAQETQYF
many | . | TRBJ2-7 | TRBV30 | TGTGCCTGGAGTGGTGGGAGCTACGTGCAGTACTTC | CAWSGGSYVQYF
. | TRBD2 | TRBJ2-1 | TRBV7-9 | TGTGCCAGCAGGATGGGACTAGCAGGCCACAATGAGCAGTTCTTC | CASRMGLAGHNEQFF
. | . | TRBJ2-4 | TRBV6-5 | TGTGCCAGCAGTTACTCTCACGTGAGGAAAAACATTCAGTACTTC | CASSYSHVRKNIQYF
. | TRBD2 | TRBJ2-1 | TRBV5-1 | TGCGCCAGCAGCCAGACCATTATGGCCCCCTTTCTAGCGGGACCCTCGGGGGAGCAGTTCTTC | CASSQTIMAPFLAGPSGEQFF